Below are 5 T cell receptor beta chains sequenced from a single sample in a study of T cell repertoires in cytomegalovirus infection. A single record per CDR3 protein comes from TCRdb applying MiXCR to the reads. In the table there are approximately 700,000 distinct CDR3 sequences, 35% of which are singletons. The sample taken for sequencing was PBMCs. These receptors came from a human donor in good health (CMV status not recorded). Some clones in this sample may be carry-over from other donors' samples.

This clonotype was seen repeatedly, ten times or more. The chain couples TRBV7-9 to TRBJ2-7; no definite D call. The germline gives CDR1 SEHNR, CDR2 FQNEAQ (reference sequence). Trimming took off 5 bases at V and 3 bases at J, with 5 bases between the two ends. The CDR3 sequence is 11 residues long. The CDR3 here is CASSPIYEQYF. As DNA, the CDR3 is TGTGCCAGCAGCCCGATCTACGAGCAGTACTTC.

This clonotype was observed a few times. J is TRBJ2-5 and V is TRBV19; 7 bases agree with TRBD1. Germline V gene lookup returns CDR1 LNHDA and CDR2 SQIVND (reference sequence). The CDR3 loop spans 15 amino acids. After removal of 4 bases from V and 0 bases from J, the junction contained 5 bases not matched to a gene. The CDR3 DNA reads TGTGCCAGTAGTAGTGGGACAGCGTACCAAGAGACCCAGTACTTC. Translated: CASSSGTAYQETQYF.

There are many counts of this clonotype. The V and J genes are TRBV12-3 or TRBV12-4 and TRBJ2-6; unclear D gene. The CDR3 is 14 residues long. Trimming took off 4 bases at V and 0 bases at J, with 4 bases between the two ends. In DNA, the CDR3 is TGTGCCAGCAGTTGGGGCTCTGGGGCCAACGTCCTGACTTTC. This sequence encodes CASSWGSGANVLTF.

The V and J genes are TRBV4-1 and TRBJ1-2; 7 bases are shared with TRBD1. Germline-derived CDR1 and CDR2 are MGHRA and YSYEKL. CDR3 length equals 15 residues. The trim removed 4 bases at V and 4 bases at J, leaving 9 bases unmatched. CDR3 sequence (DNA): TGCGCCAGCAGCCCCAGGGGGGAGGATCGCTATGGCTACACCTTC. Amino acids: CASSPRGEDRYGYTF.

In this sample, this clonotype turned up a few times. The chain carries TRBV5-4 and TRBJ2-2; 12 positions agree with TRBD2. CDR3 length equals 16 residues. The germline CDR1 and CDR2 sequences are SGHNT and YYREEE (reference sequence). V lost 4 bases to trimming and J lost 3 bases; unmatched junction nucleotides: 4. Here the CDR3 DNA reads TGTGCCAGCAGCCCGCGACTAGCGGGAGACACCGGGGAGCTGTTTTTT. It translates to CASSPRLAGDTGELFF.